These 30 T cell receptor beta chains came from one sample sequenced in a study of blood T cell repertoires in COVID-19. Sequencing was performed with immunoSEQ multiplex PCR; in TCRdb, only in-frame clones are kept and a portion is missing. The data hold 100,000 or so clones, with roughly 80% observed a single time. The material sequenced was peripheral blood. These receptor sequences come from a woman between 65 and 79 years old with acute or convalescent COVID-19.

The CDR3 coding sequence is TGTGCCAGCAGCTTGCGAAGGGGCCTGAACACTGAAGCTTTCTTT. Protein: CASSLRRGLNTEAFF. The chain uses TRBV5-6 and TRBJ1-1; perhaps TRBD1 as D (5 bases). The CDR3 covers 15 residues. Germline CDR1 reads SGHDT; CDR2 reads YYEEEE. V gave up 1 base and J gave up 0 bases, with 10 bases separating them. Variable domain in full (rest from reference TRBV5-6 and TRBJ1-1): DAGVTQSPTHLIKTRGQQVTLRCSPKSGHDTVSWYQQALGQGPQFIFQYYEEEERQRGNFPDRFSGHQFPNYSSELNVNALLLGDSALYLCASSLRRGLNTEAFFGQGTRLTVV.

The chain combines TRBV27 with TRBJ2-3; 9 nucleotides agree with TRBD1. Trimming cost V 8 bases and J 4 bases; bases outside gene matches: 10. Germline CDR1 is MNHEY and CDR2 is SMNVEV (reference sequence). This CDR3 has 15 amino acids. The CDR3 protein is CASASSGTGSDTQYF. CDR3 DNA sequence: TGTGCCAGCGCCAGCTCGGGGACAGGGTCAGATACGCAGTATTTT.

The V gene is TRBV14, the J gene TRBJ1-2; TRBD1 might be the D (5 bases). V was trimmed by 4 bases and J by 0 bases, leaving 9 bases between them. The germline V gene encodes CDR1 SGHDN and CDR2 FVKESK. This CDR3 contains 14 residues. The chain's CDR3 is CASSPLDTNYGYTF. CDR3 bases: TGTGCCAGCAGCCCGTTGGACACTAACTATGGCTACACCTTC.

J is TRBJ2-7 and V is TRBV27; possibly TRBD2 for D (7 bases). This CDR3 has 12 residues. Germline loops: CDR1 MNHEY, CDR2 SMNVEV (reference sequence). Trimming cost V 4 bases and J 12 bases, with 16 bases left between them. The CDR3 region has the DNA TGTGCCAGCAGTTACCCCGGGGGGCCATCGTACTTC. Protein product: CASSYPGGPSYF.

The rearrangement uses TRBV27 and TRBJ2-7, with D possibly matching TRBD2 (7 bases). CDR3 size: 15 residues. The germline V and J ends were trimmed by 5 bases and 4 bases, with 18 bases remaining between them. CDR1 and CDR2 from the germline V gene are MNHEY and SMNVEV (reference sequence). In DNA form, the CDR3 reads TGTGCCAGCAGTATAAAAATGGGGGGGCAGTACGAGCAGTACTTC. Translation: CASSIKMGGQYEQYF.

The chain joins TRBV10-1 to TRBJ1-1; the match to TRBD1 covers 10 bases. CDR3 length: 13 amino acids. The germline gives CDR1 WNHNN, CDR2 SYGVQD (reference sequence). Trimming removed 5 bases from V and 5 bases from J; junction bases left unmatched: 2. In DNA form, the CDR3 reads TGCGCCAGCAGTAGACAGGGGGCGACTGAAGCTTTCTTT. It encodes CASSRQGATEAFF.

The genes are TRBV30 and TRBJ2-7; TRBD1 aligns across 7 bases. The CDR3 runs to 15 residues. V dropped 0 bases and J dropped 9; count of bases not matched to a gene: 14. CDR1 is GTSNPN, CDR2 SVGIG, per germline (reference sequence). As DNA, the CDR3 is TGTGCCTGGAGTGTAGGGCGGAAGGAGACAGGGACGCAGTACTTC. This codes for CAWSVGRKETGTQYF.

CDR3 residues: CASSQGGGVGNTIYF. In DNA, the CDR3 is TGTGCCAGCAGCCAAGGAGGGGGTGTTGGAAACACCATATATTTT. J is TRBJ1-3 and V is TRBV3-1 (or the pseudogene TRBV3-2), with a weak D call TRBD1 (6 bases). V dropped 1 base and J dropped 3 bases, with 10 bases sitting between them. The CDR3 length is 15 residues. Germline V lookup: CDR1 LGHDT, CDR2 YNNKEL (reference sequence).

This clone was seen only once. The J gene is TRBJ1-2, the V gene TRBV20-1; 9 bases are a match to TRBD1. Trimming at V came to 3 bases and at J to 1 base, leaving 12 bases not matched to a gene. Germline assignment: CDR1 DFQATT and CDR2 SNEGSKA (reference sequence). The CDR3 contains 17 residues. The DNA for the CDR3 is TGCAGTGCTAGTCCTGGCCTTGGACAGGGGCATAACTATGGCTACACCTTC. It is translated as CSASPGLGQGHNYGYTF.

The gene calls are TRBV30 and TRBJ1-2, with D possibly being TRBD1 (6 bases). CDR1 is GTSNPN, CDR2 SVGIG, per germline (reference sequence). The CDR3 runs 14 residues. V gave up 2 bases and J gave up 2 bases, with 12 bases separating them. The CDR3 loop is CAWSSQTGNYGYTF. The CDR3 region has the DNA TGTGCCTGGAGTTCCCAGACAGGAAACTATGGCTACACCTTC. Using reference TRBV30 and TRBJ1-2 for the parts outside the CDR3, the full variable domain is SQTIHQWPATLVQPVGSPLSLECTVEGTSNPNLYWYRQAAGRGLQLLFYSVGIGQISSEVPQNLSASRPQDRQFILSSKKLLLSDSGFYLCAWSSQTGNYGYTFGSGTRLTVV.

This chain uses TRBV5-1 with TRBJ1-4, with 7 bases fitting TRBD1. Looked up from germline, CDR1 is SGHRS and CDR2 is YFSETQ. The V and J ends lost 4 bases and 2 bases, in that order; junction bases with no gene match: 2. This CDR3 has 14 amino acids. The CDR3 DNA reads as TGCGCCAGCAGCCCACAGGGGACTAATGAAAAACTGTTTTTT. Protein: CASSPQGTNEKLFF.

The chain has TRBV5-5 and TRBJ1-3; the D gene is possibly TRBD1 (6 bases). The ends were cut back, 4 bases at V and 12 bases at J, with 20 bases in the middle. Looked up from germline, CDR1 is SGHKS and CDR2 is YYEKEE (reference sequence). The CDR3 has 14 residues. As DNA, the CDR3 is TGTGCCAGCAGCCCAGCCCTAAGACAGGACGACATATATTTT. This encodes CASSPALRQDDIYF.

The chain uses TRBV5-1 and TRBJ2-7, with TRBD2 matching 7 bases. V shed 6 bases and J 1 base; nucleotides not matched to a gene: 10. The CDR3 length is 15 residues. Germline loops: CDR1 SGHRS, CDR2 YFSETQ. CDR3 nucleotide sequence: TGCGCCAGCAAAGGGGAGGGTTTTACGTCCTACGAGCAGTACTTC. Residues: CASKGEGFTSYEQYF.

V usage is TRBV5-6 and J usage is TRBJ1-1; D possibly corresponds to TRBD1 (6 bases). CDR1 and CDR2 from the germline V gene are SGHDT and YYEEEE. This CDR3 is built from 16 residues. Trimming took off 5 bases at V and 1 base at J, with 18 bases between the two ends. CDR3 nucleotides: TGTGCCAGCAGGGTCAGGGGAGATATCTGGAACACTGAAGCTTTCTTT. It encodes CASRVRGDIWNTEAFF.

The rearrangement uses TRBV7-8 and TRBJ2-3; D remains ambiguous. The germline V gene has CDR1 SGHVS and CDR2 FQNEAQ. The CDR3 contains 16 residues. Trimming removed 0 bases from V and 4 bases from J, with 14 bases in between. CDR3 residues: CASSLAMRLGADTQYF. In DNA form, the CDR3 reads TGTGCCAGCAGCTTAGCGATGAGGCTTGGCGCAGATACGCAGTATTTT.

The genes are TRBV20-1 and TRBJ1-2; 7 bases agree with TRBD1. V gave up 3 bases and J gave up 5 bases; unmatched junction bases: 9. The CDR3 is made up of 14 amino acids. Germline lookup yields CDR1 DFQATT and CDR2 SNEGSKA (reference sequence). The chain's CDR3 is CSASDPGTVYGYTF. The CDR3 nucleotides read TGCAGTGCTAGTGACCCCGGGACAGTTTATGGCTACACCTTC.

The chain has TRBV5-6 and TRBJ1-6, with D tentatively TRBD1 (5 bases). The V gene's germline CDR1 is SGHDT and CDR2 YYEEEE. This CDR3 is 14 amino acids long. Trimming left V 4 bases short and J 6 bases short, with 11 bases between. The CDR3 DNA reads as TGTGCCAGCAGCCCGGGACTGCCTAATTCACCCCTCCACTTT. Translation gives CASSPGLPNSPLHF.

The sample holds a few counts of this clone. V gene TRBV7-2 combines with J gene TRBJ1-1; a possible D gene is TRBD1 (5 bases). CDR3 length: 13 residues. The V gene's germline CDR1 is SGHTA and CDR2 FQGNSA. V lost 7 bases, J lost 3 bases, and 12 bases lay in between. CDR3 bases: TGTGCCAGCATGTGGGGGAGGGACACTGAAGCTTTCTTT. Encoded protein: CASMWGRDTEAFF.

The chain couples TRBV7-9 to TRBJ2-1; D is uncertain. Germline CDR1 SEHNR, CDR2 FQNEAQ (reference sequence). The V end lost 2 bases, the J end lost 7 bases, and 6 bases lay between the germline ends. The CDR3 is 12 amino acids. The CDR3 is CASSLSGNEQFF. The CDR3 bases are TGTGCCAGCAGCTTATCCGGGAATGAGCAGTTCTTC.

This clone was detected once. V gene TRBV7-9 combines with J gene TRBJ1-1; TRBD1 is a possible D gene (5 bases). Germline lookup yields CDR1 SEHNR and CDR2 FQNEAQ (reference sequence). Trimming left V 3 bases short and J 0 bases short, with 8 bases between. The CDR3 consists of 14 residues. The CDR3 nucleotides read TGTGCCAGCAGCTTCACAGGCCTGAACACTGAAGCTTTCTTT. Translated, it gives CASSFTGLNTEAFF. Full variable domain (rest looked up from reference TRBV7-9 and TRBJ1-1): DTGVSQNPRHKITKRGQNVTFRCDPISEHNRLYWYRQTLGQGPEFLTYFQNEAQLEKSRLLSDRFSAERPKGSFSTLEIQRTEQGDSAMYLCASSFTGLNTEAFFGQGTRLTVV.

Written as DNA, the CDR3 is TGTGCCAGTAGTATAGCCCCGGTACTATATGGCTACACCTTC. Translating gives CASSIAPVLYGYTF. The chain uses TRBV19 and TRBJ1-2; no clear D gene. V lost 1 base, J lost 5 bases, and 11 bases lay in between. The CDR3 consists of 14 residues. The germline gives CDR1 LNHDA, CDR2 SQIVND (reference sequence).

The chain combines TRBV5-1 with TRBJ2-5; 8 bases are a match to TRBD2. Germline loops: CDR1 SGHRS, CDR2 YFSETQ. The CDR3 extends over 13 amino acids. V lost 5 bases and J lost 5; bases outside the gene matches: 5. The CDR3 DNA reads as TGCGCCAGCAGACCCGGGGGGGCCGAGACCCAGTACTTC. Its translation is CASRPGGAETQYF.

The chain employs TRBV6-1 and TRBJ1-3; maybe TRBD1 (5 bases). The CDR3 length is 15 residues. Germline V gene sequence: CDR1 MNHNS, CDR2 SASEGT. Trimming took 2 bases from V and 4 from J, leaving 12 bases between them. The CDR3 region has the DNA TGTGCCAGCAGTGAATGGGGGGGGTGGGGAAACACCATATATTTT. Residues: CASSEWGGWGNTIYF.

The J gene is TRBJ2-1, the V gene TRBV12-3 or TRBV12-4, with D possibly being TRBD1 (5 bases). This CDR3 region has 12 residues. Trimming removed 3 bases at V and 6 bases at J, with 6 bases between. The CDR3 DNA reads TGTGCCAGCAGTTTCACAGGCAATGAGCAGTTCTTC. Translated: CASSFTGNEQFF.

V and J are TRBV9 and TRBJ2-3; D possibly corresponds to TRBD2 (6 bases). The CDR3 spans 17 residues. Trimming took 1 base from V and 1 from J, leaving 16 bases between them. Germline-derived CDR1 and CDR2 are SGDLS and YYNGEE. CDR3 region: CASSVRDFRRGTDTQYF. The CDR3 coding sequence is TGTGCCAGCAGCGTAAGGGACTTCCGTCGGGGCACAGATACGCAGTATTTT.

CDR3 in DNA: TGTGCCATCGTCTTATGGCCCCAGCATTTT. Its protein product is CAIVLWPQHF. This chain connects TRBV10-3 to TRBJ1-5, with D uncertain. V was clipped by 8 bases and J by 9 bases, with 8 bases between them. The CDR3 is 10 residues long. Germline V gene sequence: CDR1 ENHRY, CDR2 SYGVKD.

The CDR3 here is CASSSSDSQYQETQYF. The CDR3 nucleotides read TGTGCCAGCAGCTCCTCGGACAGCCAGTACCAAGAGACCCAGTACTTC. This rearrangement joins TRBV13 to TRBJ2-5; D may be TRBD1 (6 bases). CDR1 and CDR2 (germline): PRHDT, FYEKMQ (reference sequence). V gave up 4 bases and J gave up 0 bases, with 15 bases separating them. CDR3 length: 16 amino acids.

CDR3 bases: TGTGCCAGCAGTGAACTAACAGGACCGAACTATGGCTACACCTTC. It specifies CASSELTGPNYGYTF. This chain uses TRBV6-1 with TRBJ1-2; D perhaps matches TRBD1 (5 bases). The CDR3 is made up of 15 amino acids. Germline V lookup: CDR1 MNHNS, CDR2 SASEGT. V lost 2 bases to trimming and J lost 2 bases, with 12 bases between them.

The J gene is TRBJ2-7, the V gene TRBV15; D call uncertain. Trimming took off 0 bases at V and 3 bases at J, with 6 bases between the two ends. There are 13 residues in the CDR3. Germline CDR1 reads LNHNV; CDR2 reads YYDKDF (reference sequence). For the CDR3, the DNA is TGTGCCACCAGCAGAGAACTGGTCTACGAGCAGTACTTC. Translation gives CATSRELVYEQYF.

In regard to this clone: The junction shows a germline mismatch at one end, possibly a read error. CDR3 nucleotides: TGTGCCAGCAGCCAAACGCGGTCTTTGGCCGTTTTC. Translating it yields CASSQTRSLAVF. V is TRBV3-1 (or the pseudogene TRBV3-2) and J is TRBJ2-7; D is undetermined. The CDR3 has 12 amino acids. CDR1 LGHDT and CDR2 YNNKEL come from the germline V gene (reference sequence).